This TCR beta chain was identified during a study of shared clonotypes between healthy human individuals. There are 14 residues in the CDR3. Trimming removed 4 bases from V and 5 bases from J, with 12 bases in between. In germline, CDR1 is SGHDN, CDR2 FVKESK. Generated by immunoSEQ multiplex PCR, the TCRdb table keeps only in-frame clones and is missing some. The sample shows 2 million to 2.5 million clones, around 95% of them seen only once. This receptor was identified in a man between 18 and 35 years old in good health. The sequenced sample was naive CD4+ T cells sorted from blood. Subset reported: CD45RA+ positively selected. The chain couples TRBV14 to TRBJ1-5; the D gene is possibly TRBD1 (6 bases). CDR3 nucleotide sequence: TGTGCCAGCAGCCCCGACAGGAGGGATCAGCCCCAGCATTTT. It specifies CASSPDRRDQPQHF.